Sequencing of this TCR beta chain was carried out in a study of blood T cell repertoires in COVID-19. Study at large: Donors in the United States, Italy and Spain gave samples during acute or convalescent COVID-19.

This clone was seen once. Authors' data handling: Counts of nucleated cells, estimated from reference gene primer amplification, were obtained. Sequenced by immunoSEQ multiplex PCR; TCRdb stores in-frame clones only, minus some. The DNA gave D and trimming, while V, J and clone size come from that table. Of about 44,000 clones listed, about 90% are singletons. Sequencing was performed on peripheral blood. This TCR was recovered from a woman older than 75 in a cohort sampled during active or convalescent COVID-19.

The CDR3: CASSGREGADTEAFF. Here the CDR3 DNA reads TGTGCCAGCAGCGGGCGGGAGGGGGCAGACACTGAAGCTTTCTTT. J is TRBJ1-1 and V is TRBV7-6; 7 bases match TRBD1. J was trimmed by 3 bases and V by 5 bases; bases with no gene match: 9. The CDR3 totals 15 residues. Germline lookup yields CDR1 SGHVS and CDR2 FNYEAQ. Filled out from reference TRBV7-6 and TRBJ1-1, the complete variable domain reads GAGVSQSPRYKVTKRGQDVALRCDPISGHVSLYWYRQALGQGPEFLTYFNYEAQQDKSGLPNDRFSAERPEGSISTLTIQRTEQRDSAMYRCASSGREGADTEAFFGQGTRLTVV.